This is a list of T cell receptor beta chains from one sample in a study of long-term antiretroviral therapy in people with HIV. Method: immunoSEQ multiplex PCR; TCRdb's copy keeps in-frame clones and lacks some. The sample consists of tens of thousands of clones, about 90% of them appearing once. The sample in question was unsorted PBMCs, obtained around 4.5 years after starting antiretroviral therapy. Source of these receptors: a man under 40 with HIV. The CDR3 runs from the conserved cysteine through the conserved F or W. D genes are given only for firm matches. The size entry is marked missing in some rows and otherwise reads once, few, many or a size class.

size | J | V | D | CDR3 | DNA
. | TRBJ1-2 | TRBV29-1 | TRBD1 | CSVEDWAGGFYGYTF | TGCAGCGTTGAAGATTGGGCAGGGGGCTTCTATGGCTACACCTTC
. | TRBJ2-5 | TRBV6-5 | . | CASSYSSRGQETQYF | TGTGCCAGCAGTTACTCGAGCAGGGGCCAAGAGACCCAGTACTTC
. | TRBJ2-1 | TRBV18 | . | CASSPRQVMRNEQFF | TGTGCCAGCTCACCTCGACAGGTCATGCGGAATGAGCAGTTCTTC
. | TRBJ2-5 | TRBV7-2 | TRBD1 | CASSFGQGVETQYF | TGTGCCAGCAGTTTCGGACAGGGTGTGGAGACCCAGTACTTC
. | TRBJ2-3 | TRBV4-1 | TRBD2 | CASSQVAGGTDTQYF | TGCGCCAGCAGCCAAGTTGCGGGGGGCACAGATACGCAGTATTTT
. | TRBJ2-3 | TRBV4-3 | . | CASSQVPPSGGPTDTQYF | TGCGCCAGCAGCCAAGTTCCTCCGTCCGGGGGACCCACAGATACGCAGTATTTT
. | TRBJ2-2 | TRBV2 | TRBD2 | CASSEDPPWTRVAGELFF | TGTGCCAGCAGTGAAGATCCCCCATGGACTAGAGTAGCCGGGGAGCTGTTTTTT
. | TRBJ2-3 | TRBV4-3 | . | CASSQVASHTDTQYF | TGCGCCAGCAGCCAAGTGGCCAGCCACACAGATACGCAGTATTTT
. | TRBJ2-3 | TRBV15 | . | CATSRIGFTDTQYF | TGTGCCACCAGCAGAATAGGCTTCACAGATACGCAGTATTTT
. | TRBJ1-1 | TRBV25-1 | . | CASSDSGFGEAFF | TGTGCCAGCAGTGATTCCGGCTTCGGTGAAGCTTTCTTT
. | TRBJ2-3 | TRBV20-1 | . | CSATSGGGQYF | TGCAGTGCTACCTCCGGTGGTGGGCAGTATTTT
. | TRBJ2-1 | TRBV4-3 | . | CASSQVVGVMSYNEQFF | TGCGCCAGCAGCCAAGTTGTCGGAGTCATGTCCTACAATGAGCAGTTCTTC
. | TRBJ1-2 | TRBV4-1 | TRBD1 | CASSQVMGDRAYGYTF | TGCGCCAGCAGCCAAGTTATGGGGGACAGGGCTTATGGCTACACCTTC
. | TRBJ1-3 | TRBV10-3 | . | CAISESLMAEVNTIYF | TGTGCCATCAGTGAGTCTCTGATGGCTGAGGTTAACACCATATATTTT
. | TRBJ2-2 | TRBV2 | . | CASLRNTGELFF | TGTGCCAGCTTAAGAAACACCGGGGAGCTGTTTTTT
. | TRBJ2-3 | TRBV14 | . | CASSQDSNTQYF | TGTGCCAGCAGCCAAGATAGCAATACGCAGTATTTT
. | TRBJ2-1 | TRBV7-9 | . | CASSLGDQQFF | TGTGCCAGCAGCTTAGGGGATCAGCAGTTCTTC
. | TRBJ1-1 | TRBV6-6 | . | CASSSLGGTEAFF | TGTGCCAGCAGTTCCCTAGGGGGCACTGAAGCTTTCTTT
. | TRBJ1-1 | TRBV4-3 | . | CASSQVVSVNTEAFF | TGCGCCAGCAGCCAAGTTGTTTCAGTCAACACTGAAGCTTTCTTT
. | TRBJ2-1 | TRBV29-1 | TRBD2 | CSVGKRLALNEQFF | TGCAGCGTTGGCAAGCGACTAGCCCTCAATGAGCAGTTCTTC
. | TRBJ2-5 | TRBV6-4 | . | CASLTTVQETQYF | TGTGCCAGCTTAACGACGGTACAAGAGACCCAGTACTTC
once | TRBJ2-3 | TRBV2 | TRBD2 | CASRGLAGGLTDTQYF | TGTGCCAGCAGAGGACTAGCGGGAGGTCTGACAGATACGCAGTATTTT
. | TRBJ2-7 | TRBV11-2 | TRBD2 | CASTPTSGNYEQYF | TGTGCCAGCACCCCGACTAGCGGGAACTACGAGCAGTACTTC
. | TRBJ2-3 | TRBV12-5 | TRBD1 | CASGPGQGVADTQYF | TGTGCTAGTGGACCCGGACAGGGGGTCGCAGATACGCAGTATTTT
. | TRBJ1-3 | TRBV7-3 | . | CASSLTGAGNTIYF | TGTGCCAGCAGCTTAACAGGGGCTGGAAACACCATATATTTT
once | TRBJ1-3 | TRBV16 | . | CASSPDFSGNTIYF | TGTGCCAGCAGCCCGGACTTCTCTGGAAACACCATATATTTT
. | TRBJ2-3 | TRBV6-5 | . | CASSYSLADTQYF | TGTGCCAGCAGTTACTCCCTAGCGGATACGCAGTATTTT
. | TRBJ2-5 | TRBV6-1 | . | CASSEGGLGETQYF | TGTGCCAGCAGTGAAGGGGGTTTGGGGGAGACCCAGTACTTC
. | TRBJ1-5 | TRBV6-5 | . | CASSYNSNQPQHF | TGTGCCAGCAGTTACAATAGCAATCAGCCCCAGCATTTT
. | TRBJ2-5 | TRBV12-5 | . | CASGFPGASKTQYF | TGTGCTAGTGGTTTCCCAGGGGCTAGCAAGACCCAGTACTTC
. | TRBJ2-1 | TRBV6-1 | . | CASRLGATMEQFF | TGTGCCAGCAGACTCGGGGCAACAATGGAGCAGTTCTTC
. | TRBJ2-5 | TRBV5-6 | TRBD1 | CASSLTGLETQYF | TGTGCCAGCAGCCTGACAGGGCTCGAGACCCAGTACTTC
once | TRBJ1-1 | TRBV4-3 | . | CASSQAGEAFF | TGCGCCAGCAGCCAAGCAGGTGAAGCTTTCTTT
. | TRBJ2-1 | TRBV9 | TRBD2 | CASSVEGLAGVGALYNEQFF | TGTGCCAGCAGCGTAGAGGGACTAGCGGGAGTCGGAGCCCTCTACAATGAGCAGTTCTTC
. | TRBJ2-2 | TRBV5-1 | . | CASSFVASNTGELFF | TGCGCCAGCAGCTTTGTGGCCTCGAACACCGGGGAGCTGTTTTTT
. | TRBJ1-5 | TRBV10-3 | . | CAISESRDPQPQHF | TGTGCCATCAGTGAGTCGAGGGATCCTCAGCCCCAGCATTTT
. | TRBJ1-2 | TRBV5-6 | TRBD1 | CASSVGGTGDYGYTF | TGTGCCAGCAGCGTGGGAGGGACAGGAGACTATGGCTACACCTTC
. | TRBJ2-1 | TRBV12-5 | TRBD2 | CASAMGTSGIRSYNEQFF | TGTGCTAGTGCAATGGGGACTAGCGGGATCCGCTCCTACAATGAGCAGTTCTTC
once | TRBJ1-2 | TRBV19 | . | CASSIRTDDYGYTF | TGTGCCAGTAGTATAAGGACAGACGACTATGGCTACACCTTC
. | TRBJ1-2 | TRBV10-3 | . | CAIGVQDPTNYGYTF | TGTGCCATCGGAGTGCAGGACCCGACCAACTATGGCTACACCTTC
. | TRBJ1-2 | TRBV6-1 | . | CASSDQTSPWGGYGYTF | TGTGCCAGCAGTGACCAAACCTCCCCGTGGGGGGGCTATGGCTACACCTTC
. | TRBJ2-1 | TRBV4-1 | . | CASSPLGQRSNNEQFF | TGCGCCAGCAGCCCGCTGGGCCAACGTTCAAACAATGAGCAGTTCTTC
. | TRBJ2-1 | TRBV7-6 | . | CASSLAGAYNEQFF | TGTGCCAGCAGCTTAGCGGGAGCTTACAATGAGCAGTTCTTC
few | TRBJ1-6 | TRBV27 | TRBD1 | CASSYSGTGTYNSPLHF | TGTGCCAGCAGTTACTCCGGGACAGGGACGTATAATTCACCCCTCCACTTT
. | TRBJ1-1 | TRBV11-2 | TRBD1 | CASSALQGRNTEAFF | TGTGCCAGCAGCGCTCTACAGGGGAGGAACACTGAAGCTTTCTTT
. | TRBJ2-2 | TRBV10-3 | . | CAISDSPGELFF | TGTGCCATCAGTGACAGCCCCGGGGAGCTGTTTTTT
. | TRBJ2-1 | TRBV9 | . | CASSASGVSYNEQFF | TGTGCCAGCAGCGCCTCAGGAGTCTCCTACAATGAGCAGTTCTTC
. | TRBJ2-1 | TRBV19 | TRBD2 | CASSVGLAGGLDEQFF | TGTGCCAGTAGTGTAGGGCTAGCGGGGGGCCTGGATGAGCAGTTCTTC
. | TRBJ1-6 | TRBV7-9 | . | CASNLGDSPLHF | TGTGCCAGCAATTTGGGAGATTCACCCCTCCACTTT
. | TRBJ2-7 | TRBV10-3 | TRBD2 | CAISDRGTSGSYEQYF | TGTGCCATCAGTGACCGCGGGACTAGCGGTTCCTACGAGCAGTACTTC
. | TRBJ2-7 | TRBV11-1 | . | CASSSPGRAYEQYF | TGTGCCAGCAGCTCTCCGGGACGGGCCTACGAGCAGTACTTC
. | TRBJ1-1 | TRBV7-9 | . | CASSFSRVNTEAFF | TGTGCCAGCAGCTTTAGCAGGGTGAACACTGAAGCTTTCTTT
. | TRBJ1-2 | TRBV19 | TRBD1 | CATSDRGNYGYTF | TGTGCCACTTCAGACAGGGGAAACTATGGCTACACCTTC